This TCR beta chain was recorded in a study of T cells in tuberculosis. Study details: IGRA-negative adolescents, IGRA-positive adolescents with latent tuberculosis and adults with active tuberculosis formed this South African cohort. Study outcomes and limitations: Active tuberculosis TCR-alpha repertoires lay closer to GMM-specific TCRs than IGRA-negative controls, suggesting clonal expansion.

As to this clone: What it binds is unknown.

Measured with immunoSEQ multiplex PCR; TCRdb has only the in-frame clones, and not every one. The profile shows some 41,000 clones, roughly 94% of them singletons. On average about 100,000 T cells per donor were immunosequenced. The origin of this receptor is a donor aged 10-30 years with latent tuberculosis or without tuberculosis infection. Some clones in this sample may be carry-over from other donors' samples. Sequenced material: PBMCs.

The CDR3 here is CASSRSTGLGYTF. The CDR3 nucleotides are TGTGCCAGCAGCCGATCGACAGGGCTCGGCTACACCTTC. The chain joins TRBV5-4 to TRBJ1-2; 7 bases line up with TRBD1. Losses at the gene ends were 4 bases for V and 8 bases for J; bases not matched to a gene: 8. This CDR3 contains 13 residues. CDR1 SGHNT and CDR2 YYREEE come from the germline V gene (reference sequence).